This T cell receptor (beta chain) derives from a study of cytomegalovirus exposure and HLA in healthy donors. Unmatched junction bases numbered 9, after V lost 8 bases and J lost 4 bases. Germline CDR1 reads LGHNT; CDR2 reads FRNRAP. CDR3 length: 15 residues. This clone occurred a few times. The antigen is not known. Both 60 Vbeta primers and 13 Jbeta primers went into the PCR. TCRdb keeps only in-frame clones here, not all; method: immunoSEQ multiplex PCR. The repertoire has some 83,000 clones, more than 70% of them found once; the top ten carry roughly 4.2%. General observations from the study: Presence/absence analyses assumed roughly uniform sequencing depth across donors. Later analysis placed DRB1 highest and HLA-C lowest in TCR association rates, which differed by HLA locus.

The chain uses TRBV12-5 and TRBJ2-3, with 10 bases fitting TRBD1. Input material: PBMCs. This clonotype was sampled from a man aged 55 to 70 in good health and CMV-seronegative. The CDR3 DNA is TGTGCTAGTAGATCGGACAGGGGGGTCTCAGATACGCAGTATTTT. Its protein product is CASRSDRGVSDTQYF.